The 2 T cell receptor beta chains listed next were all sequenced from one sample in a study of blood T cell repertoires in COVID-19. Repertoires were generated with immunoSEQ multiplex PCR, while TCRdb's copy carries only in-frame clones and drops some. Of fewer than 250,000 clones detected, approximately 87% appear once; the ten largest clones hold around 2.5%. Sequenced material: peripheral blood. The receptor set was obtained from a woman between 65 and 79 years old with active or convalescent COVID-19.

The CDR3 nucleotides read TGTGCCAGCAGCCGAGCTAGCGGGGGGGTAAATACGCAGTATTTT. It specifies CASSRASGGVNTQYF. The chain uses TRBV4-2 and TRBJ2-3; TRBD2 matches at 12 bases. The CDR3 length is 15 residues. V shed 4 bases and J 7 bases; nucleotides not matched to a gene: 6. The germline V gene has CDR1 LGHNA and CDR2 YNFKEQ.

This clone was counted a few times. This chain uses TRBV5-1 with TRBJ1-1, with 8 bases that match TRBD1. CDR1 is SGHRS, CDR2 YFSETQ, per germline. Losses at the gene ends were 6 bases for V and 1 base for J; bases not matched to a gene: 8. This CDR3 spans 15 amino acids. CDR3 protein: CASMETGGGNTEAFF. CDR3 nucleotide sequence: TGCGCCAGCATGGAAACAGGGGGAGGGAACACTGAAGCTTTCTTT.